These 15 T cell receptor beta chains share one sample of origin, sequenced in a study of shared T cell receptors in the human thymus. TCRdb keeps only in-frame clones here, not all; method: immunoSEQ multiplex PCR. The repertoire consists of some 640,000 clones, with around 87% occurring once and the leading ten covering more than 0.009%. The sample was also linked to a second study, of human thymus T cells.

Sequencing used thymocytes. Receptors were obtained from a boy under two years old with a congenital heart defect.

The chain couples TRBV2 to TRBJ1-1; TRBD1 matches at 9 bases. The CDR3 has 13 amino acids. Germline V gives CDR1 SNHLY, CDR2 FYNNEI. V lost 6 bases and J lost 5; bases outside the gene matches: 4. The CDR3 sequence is CASRRTGDTEAFF. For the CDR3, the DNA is TGTGCCAGCAGAAGGACAGGGGATACTGAAGCTTTCTTT.

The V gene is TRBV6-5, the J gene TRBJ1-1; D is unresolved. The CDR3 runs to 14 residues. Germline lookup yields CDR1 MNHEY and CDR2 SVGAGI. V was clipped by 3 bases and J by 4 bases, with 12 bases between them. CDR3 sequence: CASSYSTASTEAFF. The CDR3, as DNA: TGTGCCAGCAGTTATTCGACTGCCTCCACTGAAGCTTTCTTT.

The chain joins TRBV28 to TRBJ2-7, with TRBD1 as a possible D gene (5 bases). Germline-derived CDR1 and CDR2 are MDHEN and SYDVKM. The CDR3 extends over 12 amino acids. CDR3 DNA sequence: TGTGGCAGGGCACAGAAGTCCTACGAGCAGTACTTC. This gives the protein CGRAQKSYEQYF.

CDR3: CASSVSGLAGGKETQYF. CDR3 sequence (DNA): TGTGCCAGCAGCGTCTCGGGACTAGCGGGAGGAAAAGAGACCCAGTACTTC. The chain is built from TRBV9 and TRBJ2-5; TRBD2 agrees at 15 bases. CDR1 is SGDLS, CDR2 YYNGEE, per germline. V lost 2 bases to trimming and J lost 3 bases; unmatched junction nucleotides: 5. The CDR3 is 17 amino acids.

CDR3 coding DNA: TGTGCCAGCAGCCAAGAAGCTAGCGGGAGAGGTTACGAGCAGTACTTC. Translated, it gives CASSQEASGRGYEQYF. This chain joins TRBV14 and TRBJ2-7, with 10 nucleotides matching TRBD2. From germline, CDR1 is SGHDN and CDR2 FVKESK. V shed 0 bases and J 4 bases; nucleotides not matched to a gene: 6. This CDR3 is built from 16 residues.

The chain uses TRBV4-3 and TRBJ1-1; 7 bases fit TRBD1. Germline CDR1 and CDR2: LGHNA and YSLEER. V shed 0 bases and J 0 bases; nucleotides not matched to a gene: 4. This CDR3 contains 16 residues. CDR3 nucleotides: TGCGCCAGCAGCCAAGAGGGACAGACAATGAACACTGAAGCTTTCTTT. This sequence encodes CASSQEGQTMNTEAFF.

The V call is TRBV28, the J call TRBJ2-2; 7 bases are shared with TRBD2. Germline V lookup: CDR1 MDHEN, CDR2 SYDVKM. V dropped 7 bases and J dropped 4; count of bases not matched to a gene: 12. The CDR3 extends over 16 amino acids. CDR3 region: CASNLRGGASTGELFF. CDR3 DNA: TGTGCCAGCAATCTAAGGGGAGGGGCGAGCACCGGGGAGCTGTTTTTT. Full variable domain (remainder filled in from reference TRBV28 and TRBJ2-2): DVKVTQSSRYLVKRTGEKVFLECVQDMDHENMFWYRQDPGLGLRLIYFSYDVKMKEKGDIPEGYSVSREKKERFSLILESASTNQTSMYLCASNLRGGASTGELFFGEGSRLTVL.

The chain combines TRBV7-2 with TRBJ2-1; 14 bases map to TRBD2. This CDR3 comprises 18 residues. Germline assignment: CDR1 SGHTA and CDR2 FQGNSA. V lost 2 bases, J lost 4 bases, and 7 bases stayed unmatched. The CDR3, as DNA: TGTGCCAGCAGCTTACGGGGGACTAGCGGGGGCGTATACAATGAGCAGTTCTTC. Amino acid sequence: CASSLRGTSGGVYNEQFF.

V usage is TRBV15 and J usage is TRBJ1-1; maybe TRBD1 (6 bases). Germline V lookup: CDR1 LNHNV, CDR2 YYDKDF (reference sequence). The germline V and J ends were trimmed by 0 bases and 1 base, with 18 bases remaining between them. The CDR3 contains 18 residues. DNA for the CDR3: TGTGCCACCAGCAGAGAGCTGGGCAGGGACACATCGAACACTGAAGCTTTCTTT. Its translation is CATSRELGRDTSNTEAFF.

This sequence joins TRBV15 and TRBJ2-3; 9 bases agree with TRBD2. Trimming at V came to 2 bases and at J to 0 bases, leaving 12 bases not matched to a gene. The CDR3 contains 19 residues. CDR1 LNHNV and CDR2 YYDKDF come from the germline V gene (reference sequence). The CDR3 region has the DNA TGTGCCACCAGCAGATCGTCCTTATCTAGCGGGACTAGCACAGATACGCAGTATTTT. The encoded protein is CATSRSSLSSGTSTDTQYF.

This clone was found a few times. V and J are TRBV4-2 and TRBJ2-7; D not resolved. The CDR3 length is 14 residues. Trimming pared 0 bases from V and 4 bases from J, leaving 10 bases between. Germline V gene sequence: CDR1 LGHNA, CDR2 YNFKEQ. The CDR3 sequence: CASSQDVETYEQYF. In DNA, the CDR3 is TGTGCCAGCAGCCAAGATGTGGAGACTTACGAGCAGTACTTC.

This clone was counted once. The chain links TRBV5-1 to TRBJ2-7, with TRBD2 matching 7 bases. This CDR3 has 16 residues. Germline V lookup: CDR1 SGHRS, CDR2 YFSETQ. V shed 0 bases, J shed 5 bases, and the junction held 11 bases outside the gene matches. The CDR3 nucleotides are TGCGCCAGCAGCTTGGGACCGAGACTAGCACTGGACGAGCAGTACTTC. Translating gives CASSLGPRLALDEQYF.

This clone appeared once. The CDR3 loop reads CASSETPTSVLPWVSYEQYF. CDR3 DNA sequence: TGTGCCAGCAGTGAGACCCCTACTAGCGTCCTCCCCTGGGTGTCCTACGAGCAGTACTTC. The J gene is TRBJ2-7, the V gene TRBV6-1; 7 bases match TRBD2. Germline CDR1 reads MNHNS; CDR2 reads SASEGT. With V trimmed by 3 bases and J by 1 base, 21 bases remained unmatched. This CDR3 spans 20 amino acids.

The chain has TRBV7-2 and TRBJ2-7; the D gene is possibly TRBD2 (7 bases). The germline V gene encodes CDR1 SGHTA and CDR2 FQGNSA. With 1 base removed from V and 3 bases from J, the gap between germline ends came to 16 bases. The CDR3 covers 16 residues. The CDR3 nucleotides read TGTGCCAGCAGCTTAGAGCTTGCGGGGGCCCTCTACGAGCAGTACTTC. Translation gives CASSLELAGALYEQYF.

CDR3 in DNA: TGTGCCAGCAGCTTAGATGACACTTCCAATGAGCAGTTCTTC. Amino acid sequence: CASSLDDTSNEQFF. The rearrangement links TRBV11-3 to TRBJ2-1; D unclear. The CDR3 has 14 amino acids. The germline CDR1 and CDR2 sequences are SGHNT and YENEEA. The ends were cut back, 0 bases at V and 6 bases at J, with 9 bases in the middle.